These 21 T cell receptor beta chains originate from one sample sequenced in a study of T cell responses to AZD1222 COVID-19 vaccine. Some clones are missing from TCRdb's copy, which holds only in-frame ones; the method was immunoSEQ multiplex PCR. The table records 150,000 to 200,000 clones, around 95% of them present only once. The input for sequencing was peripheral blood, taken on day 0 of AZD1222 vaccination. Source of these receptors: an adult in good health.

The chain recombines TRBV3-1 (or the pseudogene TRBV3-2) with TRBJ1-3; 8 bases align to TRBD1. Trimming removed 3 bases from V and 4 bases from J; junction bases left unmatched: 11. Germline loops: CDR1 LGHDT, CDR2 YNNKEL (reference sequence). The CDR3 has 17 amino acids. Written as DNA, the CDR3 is TGTGCCAGCAGCCAGGGTGGCAGGGGGCCGGGAGGAAACACCATATATTTT. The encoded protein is CASSQGGRGPGGNTIYF.

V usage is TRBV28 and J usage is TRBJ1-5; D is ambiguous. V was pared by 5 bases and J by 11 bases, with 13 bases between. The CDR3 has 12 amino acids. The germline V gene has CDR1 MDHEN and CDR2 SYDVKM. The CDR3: CASSQAPSAQHF. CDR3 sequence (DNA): TGTGCCAGCAGTCAAGCCCCCTCAGCCCAGCATTTT.

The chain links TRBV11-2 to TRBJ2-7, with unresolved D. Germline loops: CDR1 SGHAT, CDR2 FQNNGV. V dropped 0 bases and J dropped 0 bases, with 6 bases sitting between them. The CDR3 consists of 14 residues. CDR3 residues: CASSLERTSYEQYF. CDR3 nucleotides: TGTGCCAGCAGCTTAGAGCGGACCTCCTACGAGCAGTACTTC. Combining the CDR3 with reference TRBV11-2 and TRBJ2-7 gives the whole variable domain EAGVAQSPRYKIIEKRQSVAFWCNPISGHATLYWYQQILGQGPKLLIQFQNNGVVDDSQLPKDRFSAERLKGVDSTLKIQPAKLEDSAVYLCASSLERTSYEQYFGPGTRLTVT.

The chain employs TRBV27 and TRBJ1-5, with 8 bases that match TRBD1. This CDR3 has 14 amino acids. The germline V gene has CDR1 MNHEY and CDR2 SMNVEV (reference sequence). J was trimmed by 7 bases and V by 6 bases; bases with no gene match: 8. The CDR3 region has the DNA TGTGCCAGCAGACCTACAGGGGGGAGGCAGCCCCAGCATTTT. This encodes CASRPTGGRQPQHF.

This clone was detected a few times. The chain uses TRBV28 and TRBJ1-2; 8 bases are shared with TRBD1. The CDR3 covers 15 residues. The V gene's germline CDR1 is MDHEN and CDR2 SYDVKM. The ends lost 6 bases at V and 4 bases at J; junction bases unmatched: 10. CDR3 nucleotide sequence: TGTGCCAGCAGGGGGATGGACAGGGCCGTCTATGGCTACACCTTC. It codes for CASRGMDRAVYGYTF.

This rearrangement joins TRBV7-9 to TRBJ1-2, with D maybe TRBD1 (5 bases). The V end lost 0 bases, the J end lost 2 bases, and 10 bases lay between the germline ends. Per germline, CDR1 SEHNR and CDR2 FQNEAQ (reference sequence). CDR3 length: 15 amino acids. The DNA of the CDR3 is TGTGCCAGCAGCTTAGCTTGGGGGGTCAACTATGGCTACACCTTC. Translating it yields CASSLAWGVNYGYTF.

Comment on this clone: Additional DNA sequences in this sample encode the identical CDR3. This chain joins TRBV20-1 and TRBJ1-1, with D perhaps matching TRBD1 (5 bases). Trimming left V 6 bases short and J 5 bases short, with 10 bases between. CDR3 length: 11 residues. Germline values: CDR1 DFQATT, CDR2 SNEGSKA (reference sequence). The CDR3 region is CSASGGTEAFF. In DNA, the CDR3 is TGCAGTGCCTCGGGGGGTACTGAAGCTTTCTTT.

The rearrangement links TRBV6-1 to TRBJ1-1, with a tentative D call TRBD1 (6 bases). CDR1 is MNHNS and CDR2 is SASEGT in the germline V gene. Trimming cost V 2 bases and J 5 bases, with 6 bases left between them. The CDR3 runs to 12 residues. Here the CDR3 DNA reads TGTGCCAGCAGTGAAACAGGGACTGAAGCTTTCTTT. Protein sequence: CASSETGTEAFF.

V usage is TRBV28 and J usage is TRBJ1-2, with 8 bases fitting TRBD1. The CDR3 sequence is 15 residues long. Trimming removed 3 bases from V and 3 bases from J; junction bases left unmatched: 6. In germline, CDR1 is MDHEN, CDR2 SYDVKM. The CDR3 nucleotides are TGTGCCAGCAGTTTTGAGCAGGGGGCGGACTATGGCTACACCTTC. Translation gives CASSFEQGADYGYTF.

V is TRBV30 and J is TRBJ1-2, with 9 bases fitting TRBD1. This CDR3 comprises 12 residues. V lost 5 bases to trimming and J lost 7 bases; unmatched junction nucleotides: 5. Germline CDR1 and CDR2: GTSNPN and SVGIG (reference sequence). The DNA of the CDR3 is TGTGCCTGGGGGGACAGGGCAGCTGGCTACACCTTC. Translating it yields CAWGDRAAGYTF.

CDR3 in DNA: TGTGCCAGCAGCTCTATTATCTCCTACGAGCAGTACTTC. This gives the protein CASSSIISYEQYF. The chain couples TRBV7-8 to TRBJ2-7; the D is unclear. Germline loops: CDR1 SGHVS, CDR2 FQNEAQ. V gave up 4 bases and J gave up 0 bases, with 7 bases separating them. This CDR3 spans 13 amino acids.

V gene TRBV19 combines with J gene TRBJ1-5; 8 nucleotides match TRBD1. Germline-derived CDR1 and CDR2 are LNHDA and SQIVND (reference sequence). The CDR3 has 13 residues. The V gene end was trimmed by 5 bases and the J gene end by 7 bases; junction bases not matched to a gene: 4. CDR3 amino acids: CASSATGVQPQHF. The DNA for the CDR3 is TGTGCCAGTAGTGCGACAGGGGTACAGCCCCAGCATTTT.

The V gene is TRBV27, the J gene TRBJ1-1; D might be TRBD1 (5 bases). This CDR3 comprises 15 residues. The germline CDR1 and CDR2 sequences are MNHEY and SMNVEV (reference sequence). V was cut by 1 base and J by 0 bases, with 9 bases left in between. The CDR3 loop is CASSLWGTMNTEAFF. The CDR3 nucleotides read TGTGCCAGCAGTTTATGGGGCACTATGAACACTGAAGCTTTCTTT.

Written as DNA, the CDR3 is TGTGCCAGCAGCCAGGCACAGGGAGAAGCCAAAAACATTCAGTACTTC. This translates into CASSQAQGEAKNIQYF. The rearrangement joins TRBV14 to TRBJ2-4, with D tentatively TRBD1 (6 bases). The V and J ends lost 3 bases and 0 bases respectively, with 12 bases between them. The CDR3 consists of 16 residues. CDR1 SGHDN and CDR2 FVKESK come from the germline V gene.

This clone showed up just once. The CDR3 here is CASSLAGGQVNTDTQYF. For the CDR3, the DNA is TGTGCCAGCAGCTTAGCGGGAGGGCAGGTTAACACAGATACGCAGTATTTT. The chain carries TRBV5-5 and TRBJ2-3; 10 nucleotides agree with TRBD2. CDR3 length equals 17 residues. Trimming took 2 bases from V and 2 from J; bases not matched to a gene: 8. CDR1 is SGHKS, CDR2 YYEKEE, per germline (reference sequence).

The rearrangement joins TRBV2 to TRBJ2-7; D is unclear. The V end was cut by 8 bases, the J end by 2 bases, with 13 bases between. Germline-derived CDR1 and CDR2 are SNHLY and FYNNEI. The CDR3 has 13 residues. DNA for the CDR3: TGTGCCAGCTTAAGCAGATCTACCTACGAGCAGTACTTC. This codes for CASLSRSTYEQYF.

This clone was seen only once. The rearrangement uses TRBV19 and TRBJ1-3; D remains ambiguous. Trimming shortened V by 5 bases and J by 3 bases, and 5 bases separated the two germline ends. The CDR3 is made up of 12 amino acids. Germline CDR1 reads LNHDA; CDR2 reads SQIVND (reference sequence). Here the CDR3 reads CASSFGGNTIYF. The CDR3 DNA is TGTGCCAGTAGTTTCGGTGGAAACACCATATATTTT.

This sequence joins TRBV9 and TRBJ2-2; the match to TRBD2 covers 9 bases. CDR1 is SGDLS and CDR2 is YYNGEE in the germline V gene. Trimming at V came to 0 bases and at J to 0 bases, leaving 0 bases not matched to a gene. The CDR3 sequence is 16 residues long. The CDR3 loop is CASSVGGRANTGELFF. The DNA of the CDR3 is TGTGCCAGCAGCGTAGGCGGGAGGGCGAACACCGGGGAGCTGTTTTTT.

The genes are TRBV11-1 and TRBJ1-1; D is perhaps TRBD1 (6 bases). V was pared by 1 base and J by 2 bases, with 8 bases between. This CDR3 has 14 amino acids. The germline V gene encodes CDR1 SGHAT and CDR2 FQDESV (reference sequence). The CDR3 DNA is TGTGCCAGCAGCTTAGAGACAGGTAACACTGAAGCTTTCTTT. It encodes CASSLETGNTEAFF.

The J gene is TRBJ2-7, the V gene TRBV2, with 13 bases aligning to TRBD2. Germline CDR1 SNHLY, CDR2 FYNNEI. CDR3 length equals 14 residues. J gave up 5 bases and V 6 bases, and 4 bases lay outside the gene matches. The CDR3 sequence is CASRGLAGLDEQYF. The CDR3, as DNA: TGTGCCAGCAGGGGACTAGCGGGACTTGACGAGCAGTACTTC.

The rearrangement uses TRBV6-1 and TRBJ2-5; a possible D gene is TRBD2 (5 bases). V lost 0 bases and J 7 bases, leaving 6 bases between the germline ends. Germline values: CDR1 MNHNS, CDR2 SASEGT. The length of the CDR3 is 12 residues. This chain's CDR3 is CASSEARGTQYF. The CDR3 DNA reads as TGTGCCAGCAGTGAAGCTCGGGGGACCCAGTACTTC.